Shown below are 32 T cell receptor beta chains from a single sample sequenced in a study of shared clonotypes between healthy human individuals. TCRdb's table, derived via immunoSEQ multiplex PCR, lists solely in-frame clones and lacks some. The sample yields hundreds of thousands of clones, 73% seen once. Sequencing was performed on memory CD4+ T cells sorted from blood. Regarding subset: CD45RA-negative fraction. These receptors originate from a woman aged 25 to 39 in good health.

The V call is TRBV15, the J call TRBJ1-5; a possible D gene is TRBD1 (6 bases). V was shortened by 0 bases and J by 2 bases, with 8 bases between the two germline ends. Germline CDR1 is LNHNV and CDR2 is YYDKDF (reference sequence). CDR3 length: 15 residues. The CDR3, as DNA: TGTGCCACCAGCAGAGACAGGGGTCGCAATCAGCCCCAGCATTTT. It translates to CATSRDRGRNQPQHF.

The chain couples TRBV28 to TRBJ1-5, with TRBD1 identical over 9 bases. CDR1 and CDR2 (germline): MDHEN, SYDVKM. Germline trimming cut 7 bases from V and 0 bases from J; bases unmatched to any gene: 16. This CDR3 has 19 amino acids. CDR3: CASKRPGQGLSGSNQPQHF. As DNA, the CDR3 is TGTGCCAGCAAGCGACCGGGACAGGGACTCAGCGGTAGCAATCAGCCCCAGCATTTT.

Of note for this clone: This could be a read error, since a much larger clone is one nucleotide away. V is TRBV10-1 and J is TRBJ2-3, with 7 nucleotides matching TRBD2. Per the germline V gene, CDR1 is WNHNN and CDR2 is SYGVQD (reference sequence). The CDR3 covers 14 residues. V shed 4 bases and J 0 bases; nucleotides not matched to a gene: 1. CDR3 residues: CASSGSGSTDTQYF. The DNA for the CDR3 is TGCGCCAGCAGTGGTAGCGGGAGCACAGATACGCAGTATTTT.

The V gene is TRBV5-1, the J gene TRBJ2-7, with D tentatively TRBD1 (5 bases). The CDR3 is made up of 14 amino acids. The V end was cut by 7 bases, the J end by 3 bases, with 17 bases between. From germline, CDR1 is SGHRS and CDR2 YFSETQ. Here the CDR3 DNA reads TGCGCCAGCGGAGACGGACATGAGAACTACGAGCAGTACTTC. It translates to CASGDGHENYEQYF.

The chain is built from TRBV11-2 and TRBJ2-1; TRBD2 agrees at 7 bases. The CDR3 covers 16 residues. V was clipped by 3 bases and J by 4 bases; unmatched bases: 9. Germline CDR1 and CDR2: SGHAT and FQNNGV. The CDR3 protein is CASSLIPAGVYNEQFF. CDR3 coding DNA: TGTGCCAGCAGCTTGATTCCCGCGGGAGTGTACAATGAGCAGTTCTTC.

The V call is TRBV5-1, the J call TRBJ2-7; 8 bases map to TRBD2. Losses at the gene ends were 5 bases for V and 1 base for J; bases not matched to a gene: 8. Germline V gives CDR1 SGHRS, CDR2 YFSETQ. The CDR3 has 15 residues. The CDR3 bases are TGCGCCAGCAGACCCTTTAGCGGGGCGTCCTACGAGCAGTACTTC. Its translation: CASRPFSGASYEQYF.

This chain uses TRBV2 with TRBJ2-3, with 8 bases identical to TRBD1. V lost 2 bases, J lost 0 bases, and 4 bases stayed unmatched. Germline CDR1 and CDR2: SNHLY and FYNNEI. CDR3 length: 16 amino acids. CDR3 DNA sequence: TGTGCCAGCAGTGAACAGGGGGCAGGTAGCACAGATACGCAGTATTTT. Its translation: CASSEQGAGSTDTQYF.

This chain joins TRBV25-1 and TRBJ2-7, with 7 nucleotides matching TRBD1. Germline V gene lookup returns CDR1 MGHDK and CDR2 SYGVNS. The CDR3 has 15 amino acids. V shed 6 bases and J 4 bases; nucleotides not matched to a gene: 12. The CDR3 reads CASSRDDRVYYEQYF. The CDR3 DNA is TGTGCCAGCAGCCGAGACGACAGGGTTTATTACGAGCAGTACTTC.

This clone was seen once. The gene calls are TRBV4-1 and TRBJ1-1, with a tentative D call TRBD1 (5 bases). The CDR3 extends over 16 amino acids. Germline-derived CDR1 and CDR2 are MGHRA and YSYEKL. Trimming removed 1 base from V and 6 bases from J, with 18 bases in between. The CDR3 DNA follows: TGCGCCAGCAGCCAAGGACGTGCCGGGGGAATAGCTGAAGCTTTCTTT. This encodes CASSQGRAGGIAEAFF.

The J gene is TRBJ2-7, the V gene TRBV11-2, with 8 bases fitting TRBD1. CDR1 is SGHAT, CDR2 FQNNGV, per germline. The CDR3 runs to 15 residues. V was pared by 4 bases and J by 1 base, with 6 bases of the junction left unmatched. The CDR3 sequence: CASSSGQGNSYEQYF. CDR3 coding DNA: TGTGCCAGCAGCTCAGGACAGGGCAATTCCTACGAGCAGTACTTC.

In this sample, this clone turned up a few times. J is TRBJ2-7 and V is TRBV7-2; D could derive from TRBD1 or TRBD2 (5 bases each). Trimming pared 5 bases from V and 2 bases from J, leaving 16 bases between. In germline, CDR1 is SGHTA, CDR2 FQGNSA. The CDR3 has 15 amino acids. CDR3 sequence reads: CASSEGQGGAYEQYF. The CDR3 DNA reads TGTGCCAGCAGCGAGGGTCAGGGTGGGGCCTACGAGCAGTACTTC.

The J gene is TRBJ1-4, the V gene TRBV19, with D tentatively TRBD1 (5 bases). Per the germline V gene, CDR1 is LNHDA and CDR2 is SQIVND (reference sequence). Trimming stripped 11 bases from V and 8 bases from J, with 18 bases between. The CDR3 consists of 13 residues. Written as DNA, the CDR3 is TGTGCCTCTAAAACAGGAGAAAAGGAAAAACTGTTTTTT. It translates to CASKTGEKEKLFF.

V usage is TRBV5-1 and J usage is TRBJ2-5; D is unclear. The V and J ends lost 0 bases and 2 bases respectively, with 8 bases between them. Per the germline V gene, CDR1 is SGHRS and CDR2 is YFSETQ. The CDR3 runs to 14 residues. CDR3: CASSLVPDQETQYF. CDR3 nucleotide sequence: TGCGCCAGCAGCTTGGTACCAGATCAAGAGACCCAGTACTTC.

This clone occurred a few times. This chain connects TRBV19 to TRBJ2-7; D not resolved. The germline V and J ends were trimmed by 2 bases and 3 bases, with 11 bases remaining between them. The CDR3 has 14 residues. Germline V gene data show CDR1 as LNHDA and CDR2 as SQIVND (reference sequence). The CDR3 DNA sequence: TGTGCCAGTAGTATACTGCCTAATTTCTACGAGCAGTACTTC. As protein: CASSILPNFYEQYF.

This chain uses TRBV25-1 with TRBJ1-4; no firm D call. Trimming removed 1 base from V and 7 bases from J, with 13 bases in between. Germline loops: CDR1 MGHDK, CDR2 SYGVNS. The CDR3 has 15 amino acids. In nucleotides, the CDR3 is TGTGCCAGCAGTGAATCGAGAGGAGAGGGTGAAAAACTGTTTTTT. As protein: CASSESRGEGEKLFF.

This chain connects TRBV7-8 to TRBJ2-7; TRBD2 agrees at 13 bases. Germline CDR1 SGHVS, CDR2 FQNEAQ. The CDR3 is 16 amino acids. V lost 1 base to trimming and J lost 3 bases; unmatched junction nucleotides: 3. CDR3 sequence reads: CASSLGLAGGYYEQYF. CDR3 DNA: TGTGCCAGCAGCTTAGGACTAGCGGGAGGTTACTACGAGCAGTACTTC.

The chain combines TRBV4-1 with TRBJ2-7; 7 bases match TRBD1. The CDR3 extends over 14 amino acids. The J segment lost 2 bases and the V segment lost 4 bases, leaving 5 bases of the junction unmatched. From germline, CDR1 is MGHRA and CDR2 YSYEKL. DNA for the CDR3: TGCGCCAGCAGCCGGGACAGTTATCCCTACGAGCAGTACTTC. This gives the protein CASSRDSYPYEQYF.

This chain joins TRBV28 and TRBJ2-7; 11 positions match TRBD2. CDR1 is MDHEN and CDR2 is SYDVKM in the germline V gene. V shed 3 bases, J shed 11 bases, and the junction held 15 bases outside the gene matches. The CDR3 length is 16 residues. CDR3 nucleotides: TGTGCCAGCAGTTTCATTAGCTTGACTAGCGGGACCATAAAGTACTTC. This sequence encodes CASSFISLTSGTIKYF.

This clone was seen only a few times. The chain carries TRBV6-5 and TRBJ1-5; D remains ambiguous. V was shortened by 0 bases and J by 6 bases, with 15 bases between the two germline ends. Germline V gene data show CDR1 as MNHEY and CDR2 as SVGAGI. This CDR3 contains 16 residues. The CDR3: CASSYSGPGVGQPQHF. The CDR3 nucleotides are TGTGCCAGCAGTTACTCGGGTCCTGGGGTGGGTCAGCCCCAGCATTTT.

V gene TRBV4-1 combines with J gene TRBJ2-3; 9 bases line up with TRBD1. V was clipped by 1 base and J by 1 base; unmatched bases: 0. Germline loops: CDR1 MGHRA, CDR2 YSYEKL. CDR3 length: 15 amino acids. The CDR3: CASSQGDRGTDTQYF. CDR3 sequence (DNA): TGCGCCAGCAGCCAAGGGGACAGGGGCACAGATACGCAGTATTTT.

V and J are TRBV5-8 and TRBJ1-1, with D maybe TRBD1 (6 bases). Looked up from germline, CDR1 is SGHTS and CDR2 is YDEGEE. V was shortened by 6 bases and J by 10 bases, with 16 bases between the two germline ends. The CDR3 spans 12 residues. The CDR3 reads CASTRLGGGAFF. DNA of the CDR3: TGTGCCAGCACTAGACTGGGAGGGGGAGCTTTCTTT.

The rearrangement uses TRBV7-9 and TRBJ1-1; 8 bases map to TRBD1. CDR1 is SEHNR, CDR2 FQNEAQ, per germline (reference sequence). There are 14 residues in the CDR3. J lost 3 bases, V lost 1 base, and 1 base had no gene match. The CDR3 region has the DNA TGTGCCAGCAGCTTAGTGGGACAGGACACTGAAGCTTTCTTT. Translating gives CASSLVGQDTEAFF.

V usage is TRBV18 and J usage is TRBJ2-7, with TRBD1 identical over 10 bases. The germline gives CDR1 KGHSH, CDR2 LQKENI. The length of the CDR3 is 16 residues. The V and J ends lost 2 bases and 2 bases, in that order; junction bases with no gene match: 6. The CDR3 reads CASSPDKGQGTYEQYF. For the CDR3, the DNA is TGTGCCAGCTCACCAGACAAGGGACAGGGGACCTACGAGCAGTACTTC.

This clone was seen more than once but under ten times. The rearrangement uses TRBV18 and TRBJ2-7, with D uncertain. Germline loops: CDR1 KGHSH, CDR2 LQKENI. V was trimmed by 6 bases and J by 3 bases, leaving 9 bases between them. This CDR3 has 12 residues. The CDR3 is CASSSTVYEQYF. The CDR3, as DNA: TGTGCCAGCTCTTCCACGGTCTACGAGCAGTACTTC.

The chain is built from TRBV6-6 and TRBJ1-4; no firm D call. CDR3 size: 14 residues. Germline V gene sequence: CDR1 MNHNY, CDR2 SVGAGI (reference sequence). V was pared by 5 bases and J by 8 bases, with 15 bases between. The CDR3 sequence is CASSAQGRNEKLFF. Written as DNA, the CDR3 is TGTGCCAGCAGTGCCCAAGGGAGAAACGAAAAACTGTTTTTT.

The rearrangement uses TRBV2 and TRBJ1-1; unclear D gene. Trimming took off 4 bases at V and 7 bases at J, with 10 bases between the two ends. This CDR3 has 12 amino acids. Germline values: CDR1 SNHLY, CDR2 FYNNEI. CDR3 residues: CASSVIDLEAFF. CDR3 nucleotide sequence: TGTGCCAGCAGTGTAATCGATCTTGAAGCTTTCTTT. Filled out from reference TRBV2 and TRBJ1-1, the complete variable domain reads EPEVTQTPSHQVTQMGQEVILRCVPISNHLYFYWYRQILGQKVEFLVSFYNNEISEKSEIFDDQFSVERPDGSNFTLKIRSTKLEDSAMYFCASSVIDLEAFFGQGTRLTVV.

The rearrangement links TRBV18 to TRBJ2-1; 10 bases fit TRBD2. Germline V gives CDR1 KGHSH, CDR2 LQKENI. V trimming: 6 bases; J trimming: 0 bases; junction bases outside the gene matches: 8. The CDR3 is made up of 17 amino acids. The CDR3 DNA is TGTGCCAGCTCTGAGGCTAGCGGGAGTCCCTCCTACAATGAGCAGTTCTTC. This encodes CASSEASGSPSYNEQFF.

The chain links TRBV5-8 to TRBJ2-5; D is undetermined. CDR3 length equals 14 residues. Germline CDR1 and CDR2: SGHTS and YDEGEE. V gave up 2 bases and J gave up 5 bases, with 13 bases separating them. The CDR3 region is CASSFSIYTETQYF. In DNA form, the CDR3 reads TGTGCCAGCAGCTTTAGTATCTATACGGAGACCCAGTACTTC.

Turning to this clone: The same CDR3 is also encoded by other DNA sequences in this sample. In DNA form, the CDR3 reads TGCGCCAGCAGCTTGTCGGGAGAGACCCAGTACTTC. Its protein product is CASSLSGETQYF. J is TRBJ2-5 and V is TRBV5-1, with D hard to call. The CDR3 covers 12 residues. Germline V gene data show CDR1 as SGHRS and CDR2 as YFSETQ. V lost 1 base, J lost 4 bases, and 5 bases lay in between.

The CDR3 DNA is TGTGCCAGCAGTAACCCTACGAAGCAGTACTTC. Residues: CASSNPTKQYF. This chain uses TRBV28 with TRBJ2-7; D remains unclear. V lost 5 bases to trimming and J lost 8 bases, with 10 bases between them. CDR1 and CDR2 (germline): MDHEN, SYDVKM. The CDR3 has 11 residues.

The CDR3, as DNA: TGTGCCAGCACACAGGGTTTTGGGGCCAACGTCCTGACTTTC. Translated, it gives CASTQGFGANVLTF. The rearrangement links TRBV5-6 to TRBJ2-6; the D gene is possibly TRBD1 (6 bases). The V and J ends lost 6 bases and 3 bases respectively, with 10 bases between them. The CDR3 extends over 14 amino acids. The germline V gene has CDR1 SGHDT and CDR2 YYEEEE.

The gene calls are TRBV7-8 and TRBJ2-6; D may match TRBD1 or TRBD2 (5 bases each). Deletions cut 5 bases from V and 2 bases from J, with 16 bases between. The CDR3 spans 17 residues. Germline CDR1 SGHVS, CDR2 FQNEAQ. The CDR3 region is CASSPGTVGAGANVLTF. The CDR3 nucleotides read TGTGCCAGCAGCCCCGGAACCGTGGGGGCTGGGGCCAACGTCCTGACTTTC.